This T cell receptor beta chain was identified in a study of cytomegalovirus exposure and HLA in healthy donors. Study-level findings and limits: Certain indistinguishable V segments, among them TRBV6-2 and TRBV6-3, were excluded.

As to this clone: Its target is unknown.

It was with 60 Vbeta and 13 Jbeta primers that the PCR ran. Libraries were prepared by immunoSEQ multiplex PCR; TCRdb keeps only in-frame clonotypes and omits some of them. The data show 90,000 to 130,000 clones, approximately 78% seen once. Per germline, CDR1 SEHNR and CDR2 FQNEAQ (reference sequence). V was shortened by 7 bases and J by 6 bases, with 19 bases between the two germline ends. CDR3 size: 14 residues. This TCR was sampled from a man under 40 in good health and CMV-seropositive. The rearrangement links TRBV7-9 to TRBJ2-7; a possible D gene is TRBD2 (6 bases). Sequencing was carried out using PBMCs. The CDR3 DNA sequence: TGTGCCAGCACCCCTCAAATCGGGAGTGGCGAGCAGTACTTC. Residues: CASTPQIGSGEQYF.